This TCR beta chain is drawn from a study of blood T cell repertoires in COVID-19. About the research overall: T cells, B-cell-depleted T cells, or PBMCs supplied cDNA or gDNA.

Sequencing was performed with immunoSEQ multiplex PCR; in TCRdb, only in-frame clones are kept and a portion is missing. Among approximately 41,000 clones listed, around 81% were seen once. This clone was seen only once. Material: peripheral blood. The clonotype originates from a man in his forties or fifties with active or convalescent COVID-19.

The CDR3 loop is CASSPRTASGNTIYF. CDR3 coding DNA: TGTGCCAGCAGCCCAAGGACAGCATCTGGAAACACCATATATTTT. This chain joins TRBV7-2 and TRBJ1-3; maybe TRBD1 (6 bases). The CDR3 consists of 15 residues. The ends were cut back, 5 bases at V and 1 base at J, with 12 bases in the middle. From germline, CDR1 is SGHTA and CDR2 FQGNSA.